Given below is one TCR beta chain in context. The entry originates in a study of cytomegalovirus exposure and HLA in healthy donors. Primers included in the PCR were 60 Vbeta and 13 Jbeta primers. Produced via immunoSEQ multiplex PCR; TCRdb's table is partial and in-frame only. The table has tens of thousands of clones, approximately 78% seen once. V shed 5 bases and J 2 bases; nucleotides not matched to a gene: 6. The CDR3 loop spans 16 amino acids. Germline V gives CDR1 SGDLS, CDR2 YYNGEE. Source material: PBMCs. This chain connects TRBV9 to TRBJ2-2, with 10 nucleotides matching TRBD1. This sequence originates from a man between 18 and 35 years old in good health and CMV-seronegative. In nucleotides, the CDR3 is TGTGCCAGCAGTGCCGACAGGGGGCGTAACACCGGGGAGCTGTTTTTT. This encodes CASSADRGRNTGELFF.